What follows describes a single T cell receptor beta chain. This sample was taken from a study of blood T cell repertoires in COVID-19. Here immunoSEQ multiplex PCR was the method, and the copy in TCRdb shows in-frame clones only, minus some. The table lists some 64,000 clones, about three quarters of them singletons, with 4% to 5.5% in the top ten. The CDR3 is made up of 13 amino acids. Germline CDR1 and CDR2: SQVTM and ANQGSEA. Deletions cut 7 bases from V and 9 bases from J, with 19 bases between. The sequencing input was peripheral blood. The source is a human donor in a cohort sampled during active COVID-19. This chain uses TRBV29-1 with TRBJ2-1; a possible D gene is TRBD2 (7 bases). The CDR3 is CSASGGGRTEQFF. The CDR3 coding sequence is TGCAGCGCCTCTGGGGGGGGCCGAACTGAGCAGTTCTTC.